The present T cell receptor beta chain was sequenced within a study of T cells of healthy individuals. Germline lookup yields CDR1 MGHRA and CDR2 YSYEKL. V was trimmed by 4 bases and J by 3 bases, leaving 19 bases between them. This CDR3 contains 16 residues. This clonotype was seen repeatedly, ten times or more. In TCRdb, the 5' RACE reads were re-called with MiXCR into one record per CDR3 protein. The table includes about 82,000 distinct CDR3 sequences, about 4.8% detected once. The rearrangement uses TRBV4-1 and TRBJ2-7; D is possibly TRBD2 (5 bases). The sequence was collected from a female donor in good health. The CDR3 reads CASSRGLVGHFYEQYF. CDR3 DNA: TGCGCCAGCAGCCGAGGACTCGTAGGCCACTTCTACGAGCAGTACTTC.